A selection of T cell receptor beta chains follows, all from one sample in a study of siplizumab effects on memory and regulatory T cells. Data came from immunoSEQ multiplex PCR; TCRdb stores just in-frame clones and leaves some out. The sample lists 99,000 or so clones, more than 85% occurring once. The sample consisted of Tregs sorted from blood. The receptor set was obtained from a human donor in good health. Both conserved end residues are trimmed from each CDR3. Each record gives: V gene, J gene, CDR3 protein.

TRBV2,TRBJ1-6,ASRRQGINSPLH
TRBV14,TRBJ2-5,ASSRPGGGETQY
TRBV11-2,TRBJ2-7,ASSPQVRQY
TRBV27,TRBJ1-3,ASSLFNYGQPLSGNTIY
TRBV19,TRBJ1-2,ASSREAGPSYGYT
TRBV7-6,TRBJ2-2,ASSLVLDTGELF
TRBV19,TRBJ2-2,ASRLGGTNTGELF
TRBV7-2,TRBJ2-7,ASSTEADRTYEQY
TRBV11-2,TRBJ2-1,ASSIHNEQF
TRBV4-1,TRBJ1-2,ASSQTVEGGYT
TRBV5-5,TRBJ2-1,ASRYGLAGGPSSYNEQF
TRBV4-2,TRBJ1-2,ASSQEKGGGYYGYT
TRBV9,TRBJ1-4,ASSPRQGEKLF
TRBV9,TRBJ1-5,ASSVGTGKPQH
TRBV5-1,TRBJ2-5,ASSRGLGAKTQY
TRBV6-6,TRBJ2-7,ASSWNYEQY
TRBV27,TRBJ2-3,ASGTGTGQY
TRBV18,TRBJ2-1,ASSRSGLAGDTSYNEQF
TRBV5-6,TRBJ1-1,ASSPLKKGGTEAF
TRBV6-5,TRBJ2-7,ASSPIYYYEQY
TRBV18,TRBJ2-4,ASSPGLIENIQY
TRBV11-2,TRBJ1-2,ASSSGRAESYT
TRBV5-4,TRBJ2-3,ASSLLESTDTQY
TRBV6-1,TRBJ1-4,ASSGGRSRNEKLF
TRBV2,TRBJ2-7,ASSEGRGEQY
TRBV6-1,TRBJ2-1,ASSTDRRPYNEQF
TRBV27,TRBJ2-7,ASSSLGQGLAGGPREQY
TRBV13,TRBJ2-5,ASSLGDREVETQY
TRBV5-4,TRBJ1-1,ASSLEGRDTEAF
TRBV30,TRBJ1-4,AWKKHGQGNEKLF
TRBV5-1,TRBJ2-7,ASSLDRGFLYEQY
TRBV27,TRBJ1-5,ASSPFVTRGADQPQH
TRBV10-3,TRBJ1-6,AIGQSENSPLH
TRBV9,TRBJ1-3,ASRRADFSGNTIY
TRBV11-2,TRBJ2-5,ASSVTSGGPQETQY
TRBV7-2,TRBJ2-1,ASSKGLSSYNEQF
TRBV6-1,TRBJ2-7,ASSVWGTDDEQY
TRBV19,TRBJ2-5,ASSLGLAGGETQY
TRBV18,TRBJ1-2,ASSAIPGEKEGYT
TRBV18,TRBJ1-4,ASSRVREKLF
TRBV6-5,TRBJ1-6,ASSYLELSPLH
TRBV28,TRBJ1-2,ASSLRNYGYT
TRBV27,TRBJ2-2,ASRPPAGELF
TRBV9,TRBJ1-2,ASNRDSLSGYT
TRBV20-1,TRBJ2-3,SALPGDTQY
TRBV27,TRBJ1-1,ASSFLVNTEAF